The 30 T cell receptor beta chains reported below all come from one sample, sequenced in a study of cytomegalovirus exposure and HLA in healthy donors. This PCR relied on a set of 60 Vbeta primers and 13 Jbeta primers. Clones were sequenced by immunoSEQ multiplex PCR, and TCRdb holds only the in-frame ones, with some missing. This sample has about 110,000 clones; less than 80% occur once, and the top ten carry 1.3%. The sequenced sample was PBMCs. The receptors come from a man aged 30 to 39 in good health and CMV-seronegative.

V is TRBV10-3 and J is TRBJ1-3; the match to TRBD1 covers 7 bases. The CDR3 runs to 15 residues. Trimming cost V 8 bases and J 0 bases; bases outside gene matches: 7. Germline-derived CDR1 and CDR2 are ENHRY and SYGVKD. CDR3 residues: CAIGKDRYSGNTIYF. Written as DNA, the CDR3 is TGTGCCATCGGGAAGGACAGGTACTCTGGAAACACCATATATTTT.

The chain employs TRBV4-1 and TRBJ2-5; 7 bases are a match to TRBD2. Germline CDR1 and CDR2: MGHRA and YSYEKL. Trimming at V came to 5 bases and at J to 3 bases, leaving 9 bases not matched to a gene. This CDR3 region has 15 residues. CDR3 nucleotide sequence: TGCGCCAGCAGCTCTCCCTCAGCGGGGAAAGAGACCCAGTACTTC. Translating gives CASSSPSAGKETQYF.

Only one count was recorded for this clone. Sequence at one end of the junction differs from germline and may be a read error. This sequence joins TRBV11-3 and TRBJ2-7, with 9 bases fitting TRBD1. This CDR3 spans 14 amino acids. Looked up from germline, CDR1 is SGHNT and CDR2 is YENEEA. CDR3 sequence reads: CASSQTGTGYGQYF. In DNA form, the CDR3 reads TGTGCCAGCAGCCAAACCGGGACAGGGTACGGGCAGTACTTC.

The chain employs TRBV5-1 and TRBJ1-3, with 7 bases lining up with TRBD1. Trimming at V came to 4 bases and at J to 2 bases, leaving 3 bases not matched to a gene. This CDR3 has 14 amino acids. The germline V gene has CDR1 SGHRS and CDR2 YFSETQ. The CDR3: CASSADRAGNTIYF. The DNA for the CDR3 is TGCGCCAGCAGCGCCGACAGGGCTGGAAACACCATATATTTT. The variable domain in full, completed from reference TRBV5-1 and TRBJ1-3, reads KAGVTQTPRYLIKTRGQQVTLSCSPISGHRSVSWYQQTPGQGLQFLFEYFSETQRNKGNFPGRFSGRQFSNSRSEMNVSTLELGDSALYLCASSADRAGNTIYFGEGSWLTVV.

The chain recombines TRBV9 with TRBJ2-7, with 7 bases lining up with TRBD2. Germline trimming cut 0 bases from V and 7 bases from J; bases unmatched to any gene: 10. The CDR3 has 15 amino acids. Per the germline V gene, CDR1 is SGDLS and CDR2 is YYNGEE. CDR3 in amino acids: CASSVAGGSSGEQYF. DNA of the CDR3: TGTGCCAGCAGCGTAGCTGGCGGGAGCTCTGGGGAGCAGTACTTC.

The rearrangement joins TRBV27 to TRBJ1-1; D possibly corresponds to TRBD1 (6 bases). Trimming removed 6 bases from V and 4 bases from J, with 18 bases in between. The CDR3 is 15 residues long. Germline CDR1 reads MNHEY; CDR2 reads SMNVEV (reference sequence). The CDR3 nucleotides read TGTGCCAGCAGCCTGGTACAGGGTACGAGCACTGAAGCTTTCTTT. The encoded protein is CASSLVQGTSTEAFF.

V gene TRBV19 combines with J gene TRBJ1-5; no clear D gene. The CDR3 length is 15 residues. Germline assignment: CDR1 LNHDA and CDR2 SQIVND (reference sequence). V gave up 7 bases and J gave up 11 bases, with 24 bases separating them. CDR3 DNA: TGTGCCAGTACCATAGGAGGACCTGGCCAACGGGCCCAGCATTTT. Its translation is CASTIGGPGQRAQHF.

The chain recombines TRBV7-8 with TRBJ2-5; 12 bases match TRBD2. J was trimmed by 3 bases and V by 5 bases; bases with no gene match: 7. Germline assignment: CDR1 SGHVS and CDR2 FQNEAQ. The CDR3 spans 16 residues. The DNA of the CDR3 is TGTGCCAGCAGCCCTCGCCTAGCGGGAGGGGAAGAGACCCAGTACTTC. It is translated as CASSPRLAGGEETQYF.

The J gene is TRBJ2-5, the V gene TRBV15; 7 nucleotides match TRBD2. Germline CDR1 LNHNV, CDR2 YYDKDF (reference sequence). V shed 2 bases and J 11 bases; nucleotides not matched to a gene: 8. This CDR3 spans 13 amino acids. The CDR3 region has the DNA TGTGCCACCAGCAGATCCGCCGCGGGGGAGCAGTACTTC. Translated, it gives CATSRSAAGEQYF.

The chain has TRBV6-1 and TRBJ2-7; possibly TRBD1 for D (6 bases). Germline CDR1 MNHNS, CDR2 SASEGT. The CDR3 sequence is 13 residues long. Trimming took off 6 bases at V and 1 base at J, with 10 bases between the two ends. CDR3 in amino acids: CASRSGVSYEQYF. The CDR3 bases are TGTGCCAGCAGGTCAGGGGTTTCCTACGAGCAGTACTTC.

The CDR3, as DNA: TGCGCCAGCAGTGAGGTAGGAGTCAATCAGCCCCAGCATTTT. This translates into CASSEVGVNQPQHF. V gene TRBV10-2 combines with J gene TRBJ1-5; D unresolved. There are 14 residues in the CDR3. CDR1 and CDR2 from the germline V gene are WSHSY and SAAADI. Trimming took off 2 bases at V and 3 bases at J, with 8 bases between the two ends.

There are a few counts of this clone. The chain couples TRBV7-2 to TRBJ1-3; 7 bases fit TRBD1. The germline V gene encodes CDR1 SGHTA and CDR2 FQGNSA. CDR3 length: 15 amino acids. V shed 3 bases and J 1 base; nucleotides not matched to a gene: 3. This CDR3 reads CASSFPGGSGNTIYF. The CDR3 nucleotides are TGTGCCAGCAGCTTTCCAGGGGGATCTGGAAACACCATATATTTT.

This chain uses TRBV2 with TRBJ1-4; D call uncertain. V dropped 5 bases and J dropped 3 bases, with 13 bases sitting between them. The CDR3 runs to 15 residues. Germline CDR1 and CDR2: SNHLY and FYNNEI. The CDR3 sequence is CASSYGGPANEKLFF. The CDR3 nucleotides are TGTGCCAGCAGTTATGGAGGGCCTGCTAATGAAAAACTGTTTTTT.

The rearrangement uses TRBV10-1 and TRBJ2-7; tentatively, D is TRBD2 (6 bases). CDR1 WNHNN and CDR2 SYGVQD come from the germline V gene (reference sequence). The CDR3 spans 13 residues. V was trimmed by 0 bases and J by 6 bases, leaving 9 bases between them. As DNA, the CDR3 is TGCGCCAGCAGTGAGTCGATGGGGGGCGAGCAGTACTTC. Its translation is CASSESMGGEQYF.

The gene calls are TRBV7-9 and TRBJ1-1; maybe TRBD1 (5 bases). Trimming stripped 5 bases from V and 1 base from J, with 14 bases between. This CDR3 contains 15 residues. The V gene's germline CDR1 is SEHNR and CDR2 FQNEAQ (reference sequence). The CDR3 nucleotides read TGTGCCAGCAGCACGACAGCGTTAGGGAACACTGAAGCTTTCTTT. Its protein is CASSTTALGNTEAFF.

V and J are TRBV9 and TRBJ2-1, with 7 nucleotides matching TRBD2. CDR1 and CDR2 (germline): SGDLS, YYNGEE. The CDR3 covers 16 residues. V was pared by 4 bases and J by 5 bases, with 12 bases of the junction left unmatched. In DNA, the CDR3 is TGTGCCAGCAGCCCATCGCCGGGAACTAGCGACAATGAGCAGTTCTTC. Protein sequence: CASSPSPGTSDNEQFF.

This clone is a singleton in its sample. This chain links TRBV10-2 with TRBJ1-2; TRBD1 agrees at 7 bases. The ends lost 6 bases at V and 6 bases at J; junction bases unmatched: 10. Germline V gene sequence: CDR1 WSHSY, CDR2 SAAADI. CDR3 size: 14 residues. CDR3 coding DNA: TGCGCCAGCAGAGCGACAGGGTCCATACATGGCTACACCTTC. It translates to CASRATGSIHGYTF.

The chain recombines TRBV2 with TRBJ2-5; 9 bases fit TRBD1. The end of the DNA aligns better with TRBJ2-7, so the J call may be wrong. CDR1 and CDR2 (germline): SNHLY, FYNNEI. This CDR3 contains 13 residues. CDR3 nucleotides: TGTGCCAGCAAGGACAGGGGAAACTACGAGCAGTACTTC. Encoded protein: CASKDRGNYEQYF.

The chain couples TRBV27 to TRBJ2-7, with 7 bases identical to TRBD1. CDR3 length equals 15 residues. CDR1 and CDR2 (germline): MNHEY, SMNVEV (reference sequence). V trimming: 6 bases; J trimming: 2 bases; junction bases outside the gene matches: 10. CDR3 coding DNA: TGTGCCAGCAGCCCCCAAGGGACAGACCCCTACGAGCAGTACTTC. This encodes CASSPQGTDPYEQYF.

The chain is built from TRBV7-9 and TRBJ1-2; a possible D gene is TRBD1 (6 bases). Trimming took 4 bases from V and 6 from J, leaving 15 bases between them. This CDR3 is 14 amino acids long. In germline, CDR1 is SEHNR, CDR2 FQNEAQ (reference sequence). The CDR3 spells CASSYSGTMNGYTF. The CDR3 DNA is TGTGCCAGCAGCTACTCCGGGACAATGAATGGCTACACCTTC.

This clone has just one count. The chain links TRBV28 to TRBJ2-7, with 9 bases matching TRBD2. V lost 4 bases to trimming and J lost 0 bases; unmatched junction nucleotides: 19. Per the germline V gene, CDR1 is MDHEN and CDR2 is SYDVKM. This CDR3 spans 20 amino acids. The CDR3: CASSYRAVGAGGRFSYEQYF. The CDR3, as DNA: TGTGCCAGCAGTTACAGGGCTGTTGGGGCGGGAGGGCGTTTCTCCTACGAGCAGTACTTC. The entire variable domain, with the rest obtained from reference TRBV28 and TRBJ2-7, is as follows: DVKVTQSSRYLVKRTGEKVFLECVQDMDHENMFWYRQDPGLGLRLIYFSYDVKMKEKGDIPEGYSVSREKKERFSLILESASTNQTSMYLCASSYRAVGAGGRFSYEQYFGPGTRLTVT.

This clone was seen more than once but under ten times. The chain couples TRBV5-5 to TRBJ2-7; TRBD1 might be the D (6 bases). The V and J ends lost 0 bases and 3 bases respectively, with 7 bases between them. From germline, CDR1 is SGHKS and CDR2 YYEKEE (reference sequence). This CDR3 has 13 amino acids. DNA of the CDR3: TGTGCCAGCAGCTTGGCCAGGGGCTACGAGCAGTACTTC. Amino acids: CASSLARGYEQYF.

The V gene is TRBV5-1, the J gene TRBJ1-4, with a weak D call TRBD1 (5 bases). Germline lookup yields CDR1 SGHRS and CDR2 YFSETQ. CDR3 size: 16 residues. The V end lost 0 bases, the J end lost 8 bases, and 17 bases lay between the germline ends. CDR3 protein: CASSLGKAGGSEKLFF. CDR3 coding DNA: TGCGCCAGCAGCTTGGGGAAAGCGGGGGGAAGCGAAAAACTGTTTTTT.

The chain is built from TRBV19 and TRBJ1-6, with 10 bases aligning to TRBD1. The length of the CDR3 is 15 residues. Unmatched junction bases numbered 5, after V lost 5 bases and J lost 7 bases. In germline, CDR1 is LNHDA, CDR2 SQIVND (reference sequence). CDR3 in DNA: TGTGCCAGTAGTCGGGACAGGGGAACGAATTCACCCCTCCACTTT. It translates to CASSRDRGTNSPLHF.

The chain carries TRBV7-2 and TRBJ2-7; 8 positions match TRBD2. Per the germline V gene, CDR1 is SGHTA and CDR2 is FQGNSA. The CDR3 contains 13 residues. V was pared by 5 bases and J by 7 bases, with 7 bases of the junction left unmatched. The CDR3 DNA sequence: TGTGCCAGCAGCCCCGGGAGGGAACAGGAGCAGTACTTC. Its protein product is CASSPGREQEQYF.

This chain links TRBV19 with TRBJ2-1; the match to TRBD1 covers 11 bases. Germline CDR1 and CDR2: LNHDA and SQIVND (reference sequence). Trimming took 4 bases from V and 0 from J; bases not matched to a gene: 2. The CDR3 totals 16 residues. This CDR3 reads CASSRTGGPSYNEQFF. The CDR3 bases are TGTGCCAGTAGTAGGACAGGGGGCCCCTCCTACAATGAGCAGTTCTTC.

The rearrangement links TRBV7-8 to TRBJ1-5, with 10 bases identical to TRBD1. The CDR3 is 16 amino acids. J gave up 2 bases and V 5 bases, and 6 bases lay outside the gene matches. Germline CDR1 SGHVS, CDR2 FQNEAQ. CDR3 residues: CASSRQGAGGNQPQHF. DNA for the CDR3: TGTGCCAGCAGCCGACAGGGGGCGGGTGGCAATCAGCCCCAGCATTTT.

The rearrangement links TRBV28 to TRBJ2-2; tentatively, D is TRBD1 (6 bases). Deletions cut 6 bases from V and 1 base from J, with 12 bases between. The CDR3 loop spans 15 amino acids. From germline, CDR1 is MDHEN and CDR2 SYDVKM. CDR3 nucleotides: TGTGCCAGCAGCTTCACAGGGAGGAACACCGGGGAGCTGTTTTTT. Translated, it gives CASSFTGRNTGELFF.

In this sample, this clone turned up once. J is TRBJ1-3 and V is TRBV4-1; weak D call: TRBD1 (6 bases). V shed 4 bases and J shed 1 base, with 11 bases lying between them. Germline V gene sequence: CDR1 MGHRA, CDR2 YSYEKL. This CDR3 comprises 15 residues. The CDR3 DNA reads TGCGCCAGCAGCCGAATACAGGGTTCTGGAAACACCATATATTTT. Encoded protein: CASSRIQGSGNTIYF.

The rearrangement uses TRBV4-3 and TRBJ1-6; 7 bases match TRBD1. Germline CDR1 is LGHNA and CDR2 is YSLEER. The CDR3 contains 15 residues. V lost 5 bases and J lost 5; bases outside the gene matches: 6. CDR3 coding DNA: TGCGCCAGCAGCACTGGGACAGAAGATAATTCACCCCTCCACTTT. This gives the protein CASSTGTEDNSPLHF.